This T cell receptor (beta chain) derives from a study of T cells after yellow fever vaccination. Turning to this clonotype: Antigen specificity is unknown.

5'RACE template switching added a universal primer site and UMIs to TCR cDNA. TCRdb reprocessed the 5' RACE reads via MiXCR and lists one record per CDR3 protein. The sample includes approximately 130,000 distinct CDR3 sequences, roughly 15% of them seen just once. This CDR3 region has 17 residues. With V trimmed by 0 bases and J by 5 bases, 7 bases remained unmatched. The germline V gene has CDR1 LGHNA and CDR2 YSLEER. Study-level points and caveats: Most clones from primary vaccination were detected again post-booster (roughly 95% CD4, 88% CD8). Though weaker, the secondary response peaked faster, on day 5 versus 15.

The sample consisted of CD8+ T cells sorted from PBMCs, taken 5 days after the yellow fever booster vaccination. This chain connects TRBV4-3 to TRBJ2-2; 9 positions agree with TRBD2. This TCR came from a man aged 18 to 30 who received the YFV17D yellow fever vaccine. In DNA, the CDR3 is TGCGCCAGCAGCCAAGATGCAGGGCGGGGGGGGACCGGGGAGCTGTTTTTT. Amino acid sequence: CASSQDAGRGGTGELFF.